The 25 T cell receptor beta chains in this list originate from one sample, sequenced in a study of radiation and T cells in renal cell carcinoma. Time point indicated: blood 2 weeks post-SBRT. Treatment defined: 15 Gy SBRT to primary tumor, nephrectomy 4 weeks later. Repertoires were generated with immunoSEQ multiplex PCR, while TCRdb's copy carries only in-frame clones and drops some. This table holds around 70,000 clones, roughly 80% found once. The starting material was blood, obtained from a patient whose treatment included radiotherapy and nephrectomy. These TCRs come from a man in his sixties with renal cell carcinoma.

This clone occurred once. The rearrangement uses TRBV27 and TRBJ2-3, with D unresolved. Between the trimmed V and J ends, which lost 3 bases and 2 bases, there was a span of 9 bases. The CDR3 sequence is 14 residues long. Germline CDR1 is MNHEY and CDR2 is SMNVEV (reference sequence). In DNA, the CDR3 is TGTGCCAGCAGTTTTATCCCAGCCACAGATACGCAGTATTTT. Its protein is CASSFIPATDTQYF.

The chain carries TRBV19 and TRBJ1-1; D is unresolved. The V gene lost 5 bases and the J gene lost 1 base, with 8 bases spanning the gap. Germline values: CDR1 LNHDA, CDR2 SQIVND (reference sequence). This CDR3 spans 13 amino acids. CDR3 sequence (DNA): TGTGCCAGTAGTTCCCGACAGAACACTGAAGCTTTCTTT. As protein: CASSSRQNTEAFF.

The CDR3 spells CASSHPGYEQYF. For the CDR3, the DNA is TGTGCCAGCAGTCACCCAGGGTACGAGCAGTACTTC. The chain employs TRBV27 and TRBJ2-7; a possible D gene is TRBD1 (5 bases). In germline, CDR1 is MNHEY, CDR2 SMNVEV (reference sequence). The CDR3 length is 12 residues. The V end lost 5 bases, the J end lost 4 bases, and 9 bases lay between the germline ends.

The chain uses TRBV27 and TRBJ2-7; D is perhaps TRBD1 (6 bases). The CDR3 has 14 amino acids. Between the trimmed V and J ends, which lost 0 bases and 3 bases, there was a span of 9 bases. Germline V gives CDR1 MNHEY, CDR2 SMNVEV (reference sequence). CDR3 protein: CASSLSGARYEQYF. In DNA form, the CDR3 reads TGTGCCAGCAGTTTATCGGGGGCCCGCTACGAGCAGTACTTC.

The chain combines TRBV6-5 with TRBJ2-7; D possibly corresponds to TRBD2 (6 bases). The germline V gene has CDR1 MNHEY and CDR2 SVGAGI. The V and J ends lost 0 bases and 0 bases respectively, with 6 bases between them. The CDR3 extends over 14 amino acids. DNA of the CDR3: TGTGCCAGCAGTTACTCGACTAGCTCCTACGAGCAGTACTTC. Translated: CASSYSTSSYEQYF.

The chain has TRBV4-3 and TRBJ1-1, with D possibly TRBD1 on 6 matching bases. The length of the CDR3 is 13 residues. V dropped 7 bases and J dropped 5 bases, with 14 bases sitting between them. Germline values: CDR1 LGHNA, CDR2 YSLEER. DNA of the CDR3: TGCGCCAGCACCAGGGGCTTGGGGACTGAAGCTTTCTTT. Its translation is CASTRGLGTEAFF.

The genes are TRBV7-8 and TRBJ2-3, with 7 bases identical to TRBD1. The CDR3 contains 15 residues. CDR1 SGHVS and CDR2 FQNEAQ come from the germline V gene. With V trimmed by 4 bases and J by 5 bases, 9 bases remained unmatched. DNA for the CDR3: TGTGCCAGCAGCTCGGAAGGGGGCGGATTAGATACGCAGTATTTT. Protein product: CASSSEGGGLDTQYF.

This clone was picked up one time. This chain uses TRBV29-1 with TRBJ1-2, with no clear D. Germline V gives CDR1 SQVTM, CDR2 ANQGSEA. The CDR3 spans 15 residues. Deletions cut 4 bases from V and 1 base from J, with 16 bases between. DNA for the CDR3: TGCAGCGTTGGAGGGAAGGGCAGCGATAACTATGGCTACACCTTC. Its protein is CSVGGKGSDNYGYTF.

V usage is TRBV2 and J usage is TRBJ1-3; maybe TRBD1 (6 bases). The CDR3 length is 14 residues. V was clipped by 8 bases and J by 0 bases, with 11 bases between them. The germline gives CDR1 SNHLY, CDR2 FYNNEI. The CDR3 nucleotides read TGTGCCAGCGGACAGCGCCTCTCTGGAAACACCATATATTTT. Amino acid sequence: CASGQRLSGNTIYF.

The table lists this clone with a few counts. The chain carries TRBV7-2 and TRBJ2-5, with a possible D match to TRBD2 (7 bases). This CDR3 has 15 amino acids. The germline CDR1 and CDR2 sequences are SGHTA and FQGNSA. V was clipped by 5 bases and J by 3 bases, with 16 bases between them. The CDR3 protein is CASSPGGPIKETQYF. The DNA for the CDR3 is TGTGCCAGCAGCCCGGGGGGCCCGATTAAAGAGACCCAGTACTTC.

This chain connects TRBV19 to TRBJ2-2, with D unclear. The CDR3 contains 15 residues. The germline V gene encodes CDR1 LNHDA and CDR2 SQIVND (reference sequence). Trimming removed 3 bases from V and 3 bases from J, with 11 bases in between. The CDR3 loop reads CASSIRQAHTGELFF. The CDR3 DNA reads as TGTGCCAGTAGTATTAGGCAGGCTCACACCGGGGAGCTGTTTTTT.

The chain recombines TRBV11-2 with TRBJ1-5; D is undetermined. The CDR3 runs 13 residues. V lost 5 bases, J lost 3 bases, and 8 bases lay in between. The germline V gene encodes CDR1 SGHAT and CDR2 FQNNGV. The CDR3 is CASSPAPNQPQHF. DNA of the CDR3: TGTGCCAGCAGCCCCGCTCCCAATCAGCCCCAGCATTTT.

The V and J genes are TRBV19 and TRBJ2-1; perhaps TRBD1 as D (5 bases). From germline, CDR1 is LNHDA and CDR2 SQIVND (reference sequence). The length of the CDR3 is 14 residues. Between the trimmed V and J ends, which lost 5 bases and 5 bases, there was a span of 13 bases. CDR3 residues: CASSGRGWDNEQFF. In DNA, the CDR3 is TGTGCCAGTAGTGGTAGGGGTTGGGACAATGAGCAGTTCTTC.

This clone has a count of ten or more. This chain uses TRBV4-1 with TRBJ1-4, with no clear D. CDR1 is MGHRA and CDR2 is YSYEKL in the germline V gene. V lost 2 bases and J 10 bases, leaving 8 bases between the germline ends. The CDR3 is made up of 12 amino acids. The DNA for the CDR3 is TGCGCCAGCAGCCAATCGGTAGGAAAACTGTTTTTT. Translated: CASSQSVGKLFF.

The chain has TRBV19 and TRBJ1-5; D not resolved. Trimming shortened V by 3 bases and J by 9 bases, and 12 bases separated the two germline ends. Germline assignment: CDR1 LNHDA and CDR2 SQIVND (reference sequence). The CDR3 contains 13 residues. The CDR3: CASSIVSGRPQHF. In nucleotides, the CDR3 is TGTGCCAGTAGTATCGTGTCTGGCCGGCCCCAGCATTTT.

The V gene is TRBV7-2, the J gene TRBJ2-7; the match to TRBD1 covers 10 bases. V was pared by 5 bases and J by 3 bases, with 7 bases of the junction left unmatched. There are 15 residues in the CDR3. Germline V gene lookup returns CDR1 SGHTA and CDR2 FQGNSA. CDR3: CASSPGTGVFYEQYF. The CDR3 bases are TGTGCCAGCAGCCCGGGGACAGGGGTTTTCTACGAGCAGTACTTC.

The rearrangement uses TRBV2 and TRBJ2-3; D remains unclear. Trimming removed 1 base from V and 1 base from J, with 9 bases in between. Germline V gives CDR1 SNHLY, CDR2 FYNNEI. The CDR3 has 15 amino acids. The CDR3 nucleotides are TGTGCCAGCAGTGAAGGTTTAGGCGGCACAGATACGCAGTATTTT. Residues: CASSEGLGGTDTQYF.

The chain carries TRBV5-1 and TRBJ2-7, with D possibly being TRBD1 or TRBD2 (5 bases each). V was trimmed by 0 bases and J by 2 bases, leaving 9 bases between them. Germline V gene sequence: CDR1 SGHRS, CDR2 YFSETQ. The CDR3 is 14 amino acids. The CDR3 protein is CASSLGDRTYEQYF. Here the CDR3 DNA reads TGCGCCAGCAGCTTGGGGGACCGAACCTACGAGCAGTACTTC.

V and J are TRBV7-2 and TRBJ1-3, with D tentatively TRBD1 (5 bases). Trimming took off 9 bases at V and 0 bases at J, with 9 bases between the two ends. The CDR3 is 13 amino acids. The germline CDR1 and CDR2 sequences are SGHTA and FQGNSA. The CDR3 loop reads CARTGGSGNTIYF. In DNA form, the CDR3 reads TGTGCCAGGACGGGGGGCTCTGGAAACACCATATATTTT. Complete variable domain (other parts from reference TRBV7-2 and TRBJ1-3): GAGVSQSPSNKVTEKGKDVELRCDPISGHTALYWYRQSLGQGLEFLIYFQGNSAPDKSGLPSDRFSAERTGGSVSTLTIQRTQQEDSAVYLCARTGGSGNTIYFGEGSWLTVV.

The V call is TRBV7-2, the J call TRBJ2-7, with 8 bases identical to TRBD1. Germline loops: CDR1 SGHTA, CDR2 FQGNSA. The CDR3 runs 16 residues. V lost 0 bases, J lost 1 base, and 5 bases stayed unmatched. The CDR3 coding sequence is TGTGCCAGCAGCTTAGCGACAGGGGCGAGTTCCTACGAGCAGTACTTC. Translation: CASSLATGASSYEQYF.

The rearrangement joins TRBV6-5 to TRBJ1-2, with a weak D call TRBD1 (5 bases). The V and J ends lost 6 bases and 5 bases respectively, with 13 bases between them. The CDR3 runs to 13 residues. Germline CDR1 reads MNHEY; CDR2 reads SVGAGI. This CDR3 is CASSPRAGYGYTF. The DNA of the CDR3 is TGTGCCAGCAGCCCACGGGCAGGGTATGGCTACACCTTC.

The chain carries TRBV28 and TRBJ2-2; TRBD2 matches at 10 bases. CDR1 is MDHEN, CDR2 SYDVKM, per germline. This CDR3 is built from 16 residues. The ends lost 6 bases at V and 7 bases at J; junction bases unmatched: 11. This chain's CDR3 is CASRWTSGFWDGELFF. The CDR3 nucleotides read TGTGCCAGCAGGTGGACTAGCGGCTTCTGGGACGGGGAGCTGTTTTTT.

This chain connects TRBV5-5 to TRBJ2-7, with D perhaps matching TRBD2 (6 bases). Trimming stripped 4 bases from V and 4 bases from J, with 21 bases between. This CDR3 has 16 residues. The germline V gene has CDR1 SGHKS and CDR2 YYEKEE (reference sequence). CDR3: CASSLGERVGGYEQYF. DNA for the CDR3: TGTGCCAGCAGCCTGGGGGAGCGGGTTGGTGGATACGAGCAGTACTTC. The entire variable domain, with the rest obtained from reference TRBV5-5 and TRBJ2-7, is as follows: DAGVTQSPTHLIKTRGQQVTLRCSPISGHKSVSWYQQVLGQGPQFIFQYYEKEERGRGNFPDRFSARQFPNYSSELNVNALLLGDSALYLCASSLGERVGGYEQYFGPGTRLTVT.

The rearrangement uses TRBV7-2 and TRBJ1-5; 8 bases match TRBD1. Germline loops: CDR1 SGHTA, CDR2 FQGNSA. V shed 6 bases, J shed 2 bases, and the junction held 3 bases outside the gene matches. The CDR3 consists of 14 residues. The CDR3 bases are TGTGCCAGCAGAAAACAGGGGGGCAATCAGCCCCAGCATTTT. The encoded protein is CASRKQGGNQPQHF. The variable domain in full, with the rest retrieved from reference TRBV7-2 and TRBJ1-5, is GAGVSQSPSNKVTEKGKDVELRCDPISGHTALYWYRQSLGQGLEFLIYFQGNSAPDKSGLPSDRFSAERTGGSVSTLTIQRTQQEDSAVYLCASRKQGGNQPQHFGDGTRLSIL.

The J gene is TRBJ1-2, the V gene TRBV7-2; D remains unclear. CDR1 is SGHTA and CDR2 is FQGNSA in the germline V gene. The CDR3 spans 13 residues. Trimming stripped 1 base from V and 5 bases from J, with 8 bases between. The CDR3, as DNA: TGTGCCAGCAGCTTAGGGGCAGATTATGGCTACACCTTC. Translation gives CASSLGADYGYTF.